This T cell receptor (beta chain) appears in the sequencing data of a study of CD8+ T cells in alopecia areata. Study-wide background: Each of the treated patients was given oral tofacitinib, 5 to 10 mg twice daily, for moderate-to-severe alopecia areata. Study-level results: It was less clear whether patients shared TCRs than it was in mice, possibly because of HLA.

In its sample, this clone was seen many times. Its antigen is not known. V was shortened by 0 bases and J by 2 bases, with 2 bases between the two germline ends. CDR3 size: 12 residues. Germline CDR1 reads SGHTA; CDR2 reads FQGNSA. Sorting separated CD4+ and CD8+ T cells out of PBMCs. The authors extracted RNA and reverse transcribed it into cDNA as the sequencing template. Assay used: immunoSEQ multiplex PCR; TCRdb lists only in-frame clones, some missing. The sample yields over 150,000 clones, roughly 60% seen once. The chain recombines TRBV7-2 with TRBJ2-7, with unresolved D. The receptor was isolated from a human donor with alopecia areata. Here the sequenced sample was CD4+ T cells sorted from blood, taken at week 0. The chain's CDR3 is CASSLAPYEQYF. CDR3 nucleotides: TGTGCCAGCAGCTTAGCGCCCTACGAGCAGTACTTC.